This entry describes one T cell receptor beta chain. This sample is drawn from a study of technical replicates of blood from a few donors. V was clipped by 6 bases and J by 8 bases, with 11 bases between them. The germline V gene has CDR1 SQVTM and CDR2 ANQGSEA. The CDR3 runs to 11 residues. The table came from immunoSEQ multiplex PCR; TCRdb's copy has only in-frame clones and leaves some out. The sample contains about 81,000 clones, about 81% of which appear only once. This clonotype was sampled from a human donor in good health. Some clones in this sample may be carry-over from other donors' samples. Sequences were obtained from PBMCs. The chain joins TRBV29-1 to TRBJ2-4; perhaps TRBD1 as D (6 bases). DNA of the CDR3: TGCAGCGTAACAGGGATGGACATTCAGTACTTC. This encodes CSVTGMDIQYF.